Following are 30 T cell receptor beta chains from one sample sequenced in a study of sequential checkpoint blockade in melanoma. Treatment given: randomized to nivolumab then ipilimumab (arm A) or the reverse (arm B). The data were produced by immunoSEQ multiplex PCR, yet TCRdb's version contains in-frame clones alone and is incomplete. Of 30,000 to 45,000 clones listed, more than 70% are singletons. The source material was CD8+ T cells sorted from blood (inferred from file names), sampled from a patient given nivolumab and ipilimumab in sequence. These receptors came from a human donor with melanoma.

This clone was found once. J is TRBJ2-3 and V is TRBV2, with TRBD2 identical over 15 bases. This CDR3 has 19 residues. Unmatched junction bases numbered 9, after V lost 3 bases and J lost 2 bases. Germline loops: CDR1 SNHLY, CDR2 FYNNEI. CDR3 in amino acids: CASSDPGTSGRWFTDTQYF. The CDR3 nucleotides read TGTGCCAGCAGTGACCCCGGGACTAGCGGGAGGTGGTTCACAGATACGCAGTATTTT.

The CDR3 sequence is CASSKEGVTGLCENTIYF. The CDR3 nucleotides read TGTGCCAGCAGCAAAGAAGGAGTGACAGGACTTTGCGAAAACACCATATATTTT. The V call is TRBV21-1, the J call TRBJ1-3; the D call in the table, TRBD1, was not verified against the DNA. TRBV21-1 counts as a pseudogene. There are 18 residues in the CDR3.

The V and J genes are TRBV14 and TRBJ2-2; the match to TRBD2 covers 11 bases. The CDR3 extends over 20 amino acids. The V gene end was trimmed by 2 bases and the J gene end by 3 bases; junction bases not matched to a gene: 14. Germline CDR1 SGHDN, CDR2 FVKESK. CDR3 nucleotides: TGTGCCAGCAGCCAACCCCCACCGGGACTAGCGGCCCTGTACACCGGGGAGCTGTTTTTT. As protein: CASSQPPPGLAALYTGELFF.

This chain connects TRBV29-1 to TRBJ2-3, with D perhaps TRBD1 (7 bases). CDR1 and CDR2 (germline): SQVTM, ANQGSEA. The CDR3 spans 13 residues. Trimming removed 5 bases at V and 2 bases at J, with 11 bases between. Here the CDR3 DNA reads TGCAGCGTTTTCAGGGGGGACACAGATACGCAGTATTTT. Its protein product is CSVFRGDTDTQYF.

The chain has TRBV19 and TRBJ2-3, with D possibly matching TRBD1 (6 bases). The CDR3 extends over 14 amino acids. V dropped 1 base and J dropped 6 bases, with 11 bases sitting between them. Germline V lookup: CDR1 LNHDA, CDR2 SQIVND (reference sequence). The CDR3 sequence: CASSIAAGADTQYF. In nucleotides, the CDR3 is TGTGCCAGTAGTATAGCCGCAGGGGCGGATACGCAGTATTTT. The complete variable domain, with remaining parts taken from reference TRBV19 and TRBJ2-3, reads DGGITQSPKYLFRKEGQNVTLSCEQNLNHDAMYWYRQDPGQGLRLIYYSQIVNDFQKGDIAEGYSVSREKKESFPLTVTSAQKNPTAFYLCASSIAAGADTQYFGPGTRLTVL.

The chain has TRBV27 and TRBJ2-7; D is possibly TRBD1 (7 bases). This CDR3 has 15 amino acids. V dropped 2 bases and J dropped 0 bases, with 11 bases sitting between them. In germline, CDR1 is MNHEY, CDR2 SMNVEV (reference sequence). For the CDR3, the DNA is TGTGCCAGCAGTTTAACCAGGGGGGACTCCTACGAGCAGTACGTC. Translating it yields CASSLTRGDSYEQYV.

This clone is a singleton in its sample. CDR3 nucleotide sequence: TGTGCCAGCAGCGTAGAGGAACTTGCGGGAGGGCCCTACAATGAGCAGTTCTTC. Protein: CASSVEELAGGPYNEQFF. V gene TRBV9 combines with J gene TRBJ2-1, with 9 bases matching TRBD2. The CDR3 has 18 residues. Unmatched junction bases numbered 9, after V lost 0 bases and J lost 2 bases. The germline gives CDR1 SGDLS, CDR2 YYNGEE. The full variable domain, in which reference TRBV9 and TRBJ2-1 provide the parts outside the CDR3, is DSGVTQTPKHLITATGQRVTLRCSPRSGDLSVYWYQQSLDQGLQFLIQYYNGEERAKGNILERFSAQQFPDLHSELNLSSLELGDSALYFCASSVEELAGGPYNEQFFGPGTRLTVL.

To note about this clone: The sample carries other DNA sequences with the same CDR3. This chain joins TRBV28 and TRBJ2-7; no definite D call. CDR1 and CDR2 from the germline V gene are MDHEN and SYDVKM. V dropped 5 bases and J dropped 4 bases, with 6 bases sitting between them. This CDR3 contains 11 residues. The CDR3 reads CASSPGYEQYF. The CDR3 nucleotides are TGTGCCAGCAGTCCCGGGTACGAGCAGTACTTC.

The V and J genes are TRBV2 and TRBJ2-5; D is unresolved. With 7 bases removed from V and 4 bases from J, the gap between germline ends came to 16 bases. This CDR3 contains 14 residues. Germline assignment: CDR1 SNHLY and CDR2 FYNNEI. CDR3 in amino acids: CASIGREVLETQYF. The CDR3 nucleotides read TGTGCCAGCATCGGTAGAGAGGTTCTAGAGACCCAGTACTTC.

The chain recombines TRBV27 with TRBJ2-5; D is possibly TRBD1 (6 bases). Gene TRBJ2-7 matches the end of the DNA better, so the J call may be wrong. Germline V gives CDR1 MNHEY, CDR2 SMNVEV (reference sequence). The CDR3 contains 14 residues. In DNA, the CDR3 is TGTGCCAGCAGTTTGAGGGGGTTGAACTACGAGCAGTACTTC. Protein: CASSLRGLNYEQYF.

The J gene is TRBJ2-2, the V gene TRBV28; D possibly corresponds to TRBD2 (6 bases). The CDR3 loop spans 15 amino acids. CDR1 and CDR2 (germline): MDHEN, SYDVKM. V was clipped by 3 bases and J by 4 bases, with 12 bases between them. Here the CDR3 reads CASSLRGLSTGELFF. CDR3 nucleotide sequence: TGTGCCAGCAGTTTGCGGGGACTGAGCACCGGGGAGCTGTTTTTT.

This CDR3 reads CASSSGLASTDTQYF. The CDR3 nucleotides are TGTGCCAGCAGCTCCGGACTAGCCAGCACAGATACGCAGTATTTT. The rearrangement joins TRBV7-3 to TRBJ2-3; 8 bases are a match to TRBD2. Trimming took 4 bases from V and 0 from J; bases not matched to a gene: 3. The germline CDR1 and CDR2 sequences are SGHTA and FQGTGA. The CDR3 loop spans 15 amino acids.

The chain joins TRBV5-1 to TRBJ1-1, with a possible D match to TRBD1 (6 bases). The germline CDR1 and CDR2 sequences are SGHRS and YFSETQ. The CDR3 spans 18 residues. Trimming removed 4 bases at V and 3 bases at J, with 25 bases between. In DNA form, the CDR3 reads TGCGCCAGCAGCCTGAGGGTTCTACAGGGTTTTACGGACACTGAAGCTTTCTTT. This gives the protein CASSLRVLQGFTDTEAFF.

The V gene is TRBV11-3, the J gene TRBJ1-4; 7 bases line up with TRBD1. Germline V gene sequence: CDR1 SGHNT, CDR2 YENEEA. J gave up 4 bases and V 5 bases, and 4 bases lay outside the gene matches. The CDR3 length is 14 residues. The CDR3 DNA follows: TGTGCCAGCAGCCCCTGGGACAGTAATGAAAAACTGTTTTTT. It yields the protein CASSPWDSNEKLFF.

The chain combines TRBV19 with TRBJ1-5; the D gene is possibly TRBD1 (6 bases). Trimming removed 7 bases at V and 3 bases at J, with 13 bases between. The CDR3 is 14 amino acids. Germline V gene lookup returns CDR1 LNHDA and CDR2 SQIVND (reference sequence). The chain's CDR3 is CASKWLGANQPQHF. The CDR3 DNA reads TGTGCCAGTAAATGGTTGGGGGCCAATCAGCCCCAGCATTTT.

This clone was counted between two and nine times. The chain links TRBV4-2 to TRBJ2-7; perhaps TRBD1 as D (6 bases). CDR1 LGHNA and CDR2 YNFKEQ come from the germline V gene. The CDR3 has 16 residues. Trimming shortened V by 4 bases and J by 2 bases, and 18 bases separated the two germline ends. This CDR3 reads CASSPPGTSTAYEQYV. As DNA, the CDR3 is TGTGCCAGCAGCCCTCCCGGGACAAGCACTGCCTACGAGCAGTACGTC.

This clone rates as large. Other DNA sequences in the sample encode the same CDR3. The chain combines TRBV7-6 with TRBJ2-7, with 7 bases lining up with TRBD1. This CDR3 is built from 14 residues. J gave up 4 bases and V 5 bases, and 8 bases lay outside the gene matches. Germline-derived CDR1 and CDR2 are SGHVS and FNYEAQ. CDR3 in amino acids: CASSPGTDPYEQYV. The CDR3 bases are TGTGCCAGCAGCCCCGGGACAGACCCATACGAGCAGTACGTC.

The chain uses TRBV4-2 and TRBJ2-3, with a tentative D call TRBD2 (5 bases). The CDR3 runs to 12 residues. V was trimmed by 11 bases and J by 2 bases, leaving 11 bases between them. Looked up from germline, CDR1 is LGHNA and CDR2 is YNFKEQ. As DNA, the CDR3 is TGTGCCTCCGAGGGCCTCACAGATACGCAGTATTTT. It translates to CASEGLTDTQYF.

The J gene is TRBJ2-7, the V gene TRBV6-4, with 13 bases aligning to TRBD2. The germline gives CDR1 MRHNA, CDR2 SNTAGT. CDR3 length equals 15 residues. With 6 bases clipped from V and 3 bases from J, the junction kept 5 bases outside the gene matches. The CDR3 sequence is CASRAGTSGDYEQYF. The CDR3 DNA reads as TGTGCCAGCAGGGCAGGGACTAGCGGGGACTACGAGCAGTACTTC.

The V gene is TRBV29-1, the J gene TRBJ2-5; D gene uncertain. The CDR3 runs 11 residues. From germline, CDR1 is SQVTM and CDR2 ANQGSEA. Trimming removed 7 bases at V and 5 bases at J, with 11 bases between. CDR3 sequence reads: CSAPTRETQYF. CDR3 nucleotides: TGCAGCGCCCCGACCAGGGAGACCCAGTACTTC.

The chain carries TRBV7-3 and TRBJ2-5; 7 bases map to TRBD1. The CDR3 consists of 14 residues. Germline-derived CDR1 and CDR2 are SGHTA and FQGTGA. V lost 5 bases to trimming and J lost 5 bases; unmatched junction nucleotides: 8. CDR3 sequence reads: CASSQGPTGETQYF. The CDR3 DNA reads TGTGCCAGCAGCCAAGGGCCGACAGGGGAGACCCAGTACTTC.

V and J are TRBV4-2 and TRBJ2-1, with no clear D. Germline V CDR1 and CDR2: LGHNA, YNFKEQ. V lost 4 bases and J lost 0, with 10 bases in between. CDR3 size: 15 residues. The CDR3 DNA reads as TGTGCCAGCAGCCGCAATTACTTCTCCTACAATGAGCAGTTCTTC. It specifies CASSRNYFSYNEQFF.

This chain's CDR3 is CASSRHGGGTGELFF. For the CDR3, the DNA is TGCGCCAGCAGCCGGCACGGGGGGGGGACCGGGGAGCTGTTTTTT. V and J are TRBV4-1 and TRBJ2-2, with 8 bases fitting TRBD2. The junction had 6 bases not matched to a gene; V was cut back by 4 bases and J by 5 bases. The CDR3 length is 15 residues. Germline values: CDR1 MGHRA, CDR2 YSYEKL.

The rearrangement uses TRBV5-6 and TRBJ1-5; D is unclear. Trimming removed 0 bases at V and 3 bases at J, with 7 bases between. Germline-derived CDR1 and CDR2 are SGHDT and YYEEEE. The CDR3 length is 14 residues. CDR3 sequence reads: CASSLGGANQPQHF. The CDR3 bases are TGTGCCAGCAGCTTGGGGGGAGCCAATCAGCCCCAGCATTTT.

The chain couples TRBV4-1 to TRBJ2-3; D may be TRBD2 (5 bases). CDR1 is MGHRA and CDR2 is YSYEKL in the germline V gene. The CDR3 length is 13 residues. The V end was cut by 4 bases, the J end by 3 bases, with 8 bases between. The CDR3 is CASSLRTTDTQYF. CDR3 coding DNA: TGCGCCAGCAGCCTCCGGACTACAGATACGCAGTATTTT.

V and J are TRBV2 and TRBJ2-7; possibly TRBD2 for D (6 bases). Germline CDR1 is SNHLY and CDR2 is FYNNEI. Deletions cut 8 bases from V and 7 bases from J, with 21 bases between. The CDR3 sequence is 14 residues long. CDR3 sequence reads: CASGGGRDLVEQYF. The CDR3 region has the DNA TGTGCCAGCGGGGGAGGCCGTGACCTGGTGGAGCAGTACTTC.

The V call is TRBV9, the J call TRBJ2-7, with 10 bases aligning to TRBD1. CDR3 size: 14 residues. Germline assignment: CDR1 SGDLS and CDR2 YYNGEE. The junction had 0 bases not matched to a gene; V was cut back by 0 bases and J by 3 bases. In DNA form, the CDR3 reads TGTGCCAGCAGCGTAGGGGACAGGGGCTACGAGCAGTACTTC. Residues: CASSVGDRGYEQYF.

The chain is built from TRBV10-2 and TRBJ2-1; tentatively, D is TRBD2 (5 bases). This CDR3 comprises 13 residues. Germline CDR1 and CDR2: WSHSY and SAAADI. The V end lost 6 bases, the J end lost 9 bases, and 15 bases lay between the germline ends. CDR3 nucleotide sequence: TGCGCCAGCAGCCCTACTAGGACGGGTGAGCAGTTCTTC. Translated, it gives CASSPTRTGEQFF.

With regard to this clone: This same CDR3 is encoded by further DNA sequences in the sample. This chain connects TRBV27 to TRBJ2-5; 10 bases agree with TRBD1. Germline values: CDR1 MNHEY, CDR2 SMNVEV (reference sequence). The J segment lost 7 bases and the V segment lost 6 bases, leaving 11 bases of the junction unmatched. The CDR3 has 15 residues. CDR3 nucleotides: TGTGCCAGCAGCCCGGACAGGGGGTACGCGGGGACCCAGTACTTC. The encoded protein is CASSPDRGYAGTQYF.

The J gene is TRBJ1-5, the V gene TRBV9; D is unclear. V lost 3 bases, J lost 0 bases, and 4 bases lay in between. CDR3 size: 13 residues. Germline CDR1 SGDLS, CDR2 YYNGEE. The CDR3 nucleotides are TGTGCCAGCAGCGAATATAGCAATCAGCCCCAGCATTTT. This translates into CASSEYSNQPQHF.